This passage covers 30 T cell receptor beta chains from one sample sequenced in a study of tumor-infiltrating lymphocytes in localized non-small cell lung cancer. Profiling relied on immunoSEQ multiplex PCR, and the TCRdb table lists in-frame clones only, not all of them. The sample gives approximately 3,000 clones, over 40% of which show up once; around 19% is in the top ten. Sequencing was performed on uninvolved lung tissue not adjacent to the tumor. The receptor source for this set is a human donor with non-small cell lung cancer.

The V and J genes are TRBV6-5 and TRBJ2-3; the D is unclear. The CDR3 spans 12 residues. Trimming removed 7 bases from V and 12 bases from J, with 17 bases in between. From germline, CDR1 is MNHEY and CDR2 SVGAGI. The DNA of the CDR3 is TGTGCCAGCAATTTTGCCGACGGACGTCAGTATTTT. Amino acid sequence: CASNFADGRQYF.

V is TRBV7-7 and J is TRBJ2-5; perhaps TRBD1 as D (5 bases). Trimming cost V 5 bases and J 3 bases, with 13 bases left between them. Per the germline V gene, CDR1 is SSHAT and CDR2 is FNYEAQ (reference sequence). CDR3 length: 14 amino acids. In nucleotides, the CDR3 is TGTGCCAGCAGCCAAGCAGGGCGCGAAGAGACCCAGTACTTC. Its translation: CASSQAGREETQYF.

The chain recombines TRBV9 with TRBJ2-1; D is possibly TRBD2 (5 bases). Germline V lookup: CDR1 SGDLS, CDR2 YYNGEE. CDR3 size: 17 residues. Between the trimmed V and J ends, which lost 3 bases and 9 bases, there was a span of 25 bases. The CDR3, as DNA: TGTGCCAGCAGCGCGGTCCTTGCGGGTCAGGCCCACGGTGAGCAGTTCTTC. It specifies CASSAVLAGQAHGEQFF.

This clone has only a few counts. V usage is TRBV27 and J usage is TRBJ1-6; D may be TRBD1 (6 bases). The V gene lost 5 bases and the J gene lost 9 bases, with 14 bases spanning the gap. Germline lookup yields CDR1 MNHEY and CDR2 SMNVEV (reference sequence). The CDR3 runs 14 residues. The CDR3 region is CASSSQGLASPLHF. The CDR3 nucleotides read TGTGCCAGCAGTAGCCAGGGGCTAGCTTCACCCCTCCACTTT.

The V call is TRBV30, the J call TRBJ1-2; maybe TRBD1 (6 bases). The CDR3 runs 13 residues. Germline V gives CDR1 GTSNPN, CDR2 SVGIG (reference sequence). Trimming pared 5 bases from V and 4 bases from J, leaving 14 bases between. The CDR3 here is CAWALQGSYGYTF. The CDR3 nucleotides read TGTGCCTGGGCCTTACAGGGAAGCTATGGCTACACCTTC.

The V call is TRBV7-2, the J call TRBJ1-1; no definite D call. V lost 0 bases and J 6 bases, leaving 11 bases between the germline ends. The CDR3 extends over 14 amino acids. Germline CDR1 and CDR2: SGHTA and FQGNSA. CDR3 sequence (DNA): TGTGCCAGCAGCTTAGCGTTGAGGATCTCTGAAGCTTTCTTT. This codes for CASSLALRISEAFF.

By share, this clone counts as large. CDR3 sequence: CASRQGSYRNTEAFF. The CDR3 DNA sequence: TGCGCCAGCAGACAGGGGTCCTATCGGAACACTGAAGCTTTCTTT. The genes are TRBV5-1 and TRBJ1-1, with TRBD1 matching 7 bases. V was pared by 5 bases and J by 1 base, with 8 bases of the junction left unmatched. CDR1 is SGHRS, CDR2 YFSETQ, per germline. The CDR3 length is 15 residues.

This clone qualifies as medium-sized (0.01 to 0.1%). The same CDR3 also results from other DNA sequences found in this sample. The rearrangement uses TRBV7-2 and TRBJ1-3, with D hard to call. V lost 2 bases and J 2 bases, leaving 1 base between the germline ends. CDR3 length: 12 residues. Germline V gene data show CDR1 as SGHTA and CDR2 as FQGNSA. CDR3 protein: CASSLTGNTIYF. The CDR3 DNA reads TGTGCCAGCAGCTTAACTGGAAACACCATATATTTT.

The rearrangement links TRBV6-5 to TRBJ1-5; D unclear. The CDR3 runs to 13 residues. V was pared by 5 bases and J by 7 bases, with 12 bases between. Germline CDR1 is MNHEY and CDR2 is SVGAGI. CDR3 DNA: TGTGCCAGCAGTAGCTTGGCCCAACAGCCCCAGCATTTT. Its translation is CASSSLAQQPQHF.

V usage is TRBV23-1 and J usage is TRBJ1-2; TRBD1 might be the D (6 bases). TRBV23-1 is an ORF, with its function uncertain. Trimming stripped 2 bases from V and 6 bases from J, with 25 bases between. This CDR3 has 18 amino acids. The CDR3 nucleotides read TGCGCCAGCAGTCAAACCCAACCCCTTCGGGGGGCGGATAATGGCTACACCTTC. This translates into CASSQTQPLRGADNGYTF.

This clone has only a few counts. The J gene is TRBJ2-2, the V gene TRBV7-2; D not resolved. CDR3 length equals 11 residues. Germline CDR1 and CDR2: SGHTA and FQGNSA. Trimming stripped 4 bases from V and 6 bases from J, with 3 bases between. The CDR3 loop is CASSSPGELFF. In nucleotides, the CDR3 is TGTGCCAGCAGCTCGCCCGGGGAGCTGTTTTTT.

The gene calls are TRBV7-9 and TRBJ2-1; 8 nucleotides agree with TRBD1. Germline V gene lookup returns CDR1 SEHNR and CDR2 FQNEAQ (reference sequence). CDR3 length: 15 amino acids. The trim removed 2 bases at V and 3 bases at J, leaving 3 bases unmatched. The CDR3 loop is CASSLSGTGYNEQFF. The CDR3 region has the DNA TGTGCCAGCAGCTTATCAGGGACAGGCTACAATGAGCAGTTCTTC. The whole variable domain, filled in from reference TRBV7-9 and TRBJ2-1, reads DTGVSQNPRHKITKRGQNVTFRCDPISEHNRLYWYRQTLGQGPEFLTYFQNEAQLEKSRLLSDRFSAERPKGSFSTLEIQRTEQGDSAMYLCASSLSGTGYNEQFFGPGTRLTVL.

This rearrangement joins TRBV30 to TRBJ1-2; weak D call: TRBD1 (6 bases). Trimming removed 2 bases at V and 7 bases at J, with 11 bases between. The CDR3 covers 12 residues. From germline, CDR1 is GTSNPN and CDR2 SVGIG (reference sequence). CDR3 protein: CAWSTTGAGYTF. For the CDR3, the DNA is TGTGCCTGGAGTACGACAGGCGCTGGCTACACCTTC.

Written as DNA, the CDR3 is TGCGCCAGCAGCCAAGATCAGGGGACAGGTCTTTCACCCCTCCACTTT. Residues: CASSQDQGTGLSPLHF. J is TRBJ1-6 and V is TRBV4-3; 8 bases align to TRBD1. CDR3 length: 16 amino acids. The germline V gene encodes CDR1 LGHNA and CDR2 YSLEER. V shed 0 bases, J shed 9 bases, and the junction held 7 bases outside the gene matches.

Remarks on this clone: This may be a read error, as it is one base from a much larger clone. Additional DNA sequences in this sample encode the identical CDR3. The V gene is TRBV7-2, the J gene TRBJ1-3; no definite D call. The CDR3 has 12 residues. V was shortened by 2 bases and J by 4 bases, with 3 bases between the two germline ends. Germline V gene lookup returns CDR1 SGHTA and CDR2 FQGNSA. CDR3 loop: CASSLTGNTIYF. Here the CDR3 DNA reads TGTGCCAGCAGCTTAACAGGAAACACCATATATTTT.

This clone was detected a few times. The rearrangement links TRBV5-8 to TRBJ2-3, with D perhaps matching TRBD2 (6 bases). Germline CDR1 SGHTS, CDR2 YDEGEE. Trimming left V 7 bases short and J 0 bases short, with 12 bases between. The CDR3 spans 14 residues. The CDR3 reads CASGRRASTDTQYF. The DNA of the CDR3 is TGTGCCAGCGGTCGGAGGGCCAGCACAGATACGCAGTATTTT.

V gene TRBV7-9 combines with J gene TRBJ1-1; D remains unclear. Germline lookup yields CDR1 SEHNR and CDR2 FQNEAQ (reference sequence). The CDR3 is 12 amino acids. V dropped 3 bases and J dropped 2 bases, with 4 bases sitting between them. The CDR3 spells CASSFPNTEAFF. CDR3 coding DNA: TGTGCCAGCAGCTTCCCAAACACTGAAGCTTTCTTT.

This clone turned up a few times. This CDR3 reads CASRLRGDRAYEQYF. DNA of the CDR3: TGTGCCAGCAGACTCCGGGGGGACAGGGCCTACGAGCAGTACTTC. The chain has TRBV28 and TRBJ2-7; TRBD1 aligns across 9 bases. This CDR3 spans 15 amino acids. The V and J ends lost 6 bases and 2 bases, in that order; junction bases with no gene match: 8. Germline V gene sequence: CDR1 MDHEN, CDR2 SYDVKM. The whole variable domain, remainder taken from reference TRBV28 and TRBJ2-7, is DVKVTQSSRYLVKRTGEKVFLECVQDMDHENMFWYRQDPGLGLRLIYFSYDVKMKEKGDIPEGYSVSREKKERFSLILESASTNQTSMYLCASRLRGDRAYEQYFGPGTRLTVT.

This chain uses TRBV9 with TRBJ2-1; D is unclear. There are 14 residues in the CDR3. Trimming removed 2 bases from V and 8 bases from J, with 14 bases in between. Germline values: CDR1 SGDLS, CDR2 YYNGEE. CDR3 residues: CASSVFLSPHEQFF. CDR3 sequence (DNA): TGTGCCAGCAGCGTCTTTTTGTCCCCCCATGAGCAGTTCTTC.

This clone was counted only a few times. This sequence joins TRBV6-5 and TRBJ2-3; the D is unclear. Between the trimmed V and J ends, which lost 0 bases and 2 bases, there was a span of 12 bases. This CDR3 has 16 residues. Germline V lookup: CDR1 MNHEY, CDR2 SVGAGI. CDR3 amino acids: CASSYSTVPDTDTQYF. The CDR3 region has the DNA TGTGCCAGCAGTTACTCGACCGTACCCGACACAGATACGCAGTATTTT.

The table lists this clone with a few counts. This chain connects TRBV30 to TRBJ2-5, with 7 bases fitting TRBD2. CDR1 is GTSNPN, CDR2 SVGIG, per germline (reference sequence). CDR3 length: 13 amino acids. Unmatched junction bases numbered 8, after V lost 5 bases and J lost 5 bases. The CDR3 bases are TGTGCCTGGGGGAGCGGGATCAGGGAGACCCAGTACTTC. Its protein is CAWGSGIRETQYF.

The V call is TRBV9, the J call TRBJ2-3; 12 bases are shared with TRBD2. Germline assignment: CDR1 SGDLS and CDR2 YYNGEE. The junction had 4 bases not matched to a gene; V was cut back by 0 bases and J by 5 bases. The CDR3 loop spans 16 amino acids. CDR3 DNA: TGTGCCAGCAGCGTAGCTAGCGGGAGGGCCCAAGATACGCAGTATTTT. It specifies CASSVASGRAQDTQYF. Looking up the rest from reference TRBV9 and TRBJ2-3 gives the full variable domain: DSGVTQTPKHLITATGQRVTLRCSPRSGDLSVYWYQQSLDQGLQFLIQYYNGEERAKGNILERFSAQQFPDLHSELNLSSLELGDSALYFCASSVASGRAQDTQYFGPGTRLTVL.

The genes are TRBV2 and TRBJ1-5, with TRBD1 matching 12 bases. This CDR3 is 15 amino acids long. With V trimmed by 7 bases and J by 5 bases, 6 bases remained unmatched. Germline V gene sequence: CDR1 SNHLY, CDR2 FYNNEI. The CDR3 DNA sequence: TGTGCCAGCAATAGGGACAGGGGGCCTGATCAGCCCCAGCATTTT. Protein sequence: CASNRDRGPDQPQHF.

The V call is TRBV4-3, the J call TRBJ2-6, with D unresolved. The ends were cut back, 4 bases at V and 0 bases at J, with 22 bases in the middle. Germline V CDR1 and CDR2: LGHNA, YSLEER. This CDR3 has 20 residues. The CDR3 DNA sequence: TGCGCCAGCAGCCGGGCGAGAGGAGCAGCCGTCATCTCTGGGGCCAACGTCCTGACTTTC. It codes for CASSRARGAAVISGANVLTF.

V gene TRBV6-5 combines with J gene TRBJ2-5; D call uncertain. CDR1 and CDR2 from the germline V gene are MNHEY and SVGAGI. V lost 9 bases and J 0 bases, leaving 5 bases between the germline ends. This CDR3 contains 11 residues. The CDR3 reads CASSYQETQYF. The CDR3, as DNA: TGTGCCAGTTCGTACCAAGAGACCCAGTACTTC.

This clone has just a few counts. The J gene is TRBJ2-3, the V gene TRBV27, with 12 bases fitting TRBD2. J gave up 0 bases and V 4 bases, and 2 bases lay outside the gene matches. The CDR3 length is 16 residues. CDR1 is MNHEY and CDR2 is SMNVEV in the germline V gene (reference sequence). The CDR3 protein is CASSYGTSGSTDTQYF. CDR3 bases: TGTGCCAGCAGTTACGGGACTAGCGGGAGCACAGATACGCAGTATTTT.

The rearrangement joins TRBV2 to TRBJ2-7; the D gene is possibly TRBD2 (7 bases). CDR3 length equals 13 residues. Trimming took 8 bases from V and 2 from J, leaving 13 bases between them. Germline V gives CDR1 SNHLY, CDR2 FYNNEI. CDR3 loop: CASRSGGPYEQYV. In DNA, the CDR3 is TGTGCCAGCCGATCCGGGGGGCCCTACGAGCAGTACGTC.

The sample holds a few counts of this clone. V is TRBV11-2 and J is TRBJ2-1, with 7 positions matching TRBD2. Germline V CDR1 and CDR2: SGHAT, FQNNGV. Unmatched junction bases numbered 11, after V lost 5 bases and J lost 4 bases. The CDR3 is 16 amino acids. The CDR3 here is CASSNPRKRGYNEQFF. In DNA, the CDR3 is TGTGCCAGCAGCAACCCGAGGAAGCGGGGATACAATGAGCAGTTCTTC.

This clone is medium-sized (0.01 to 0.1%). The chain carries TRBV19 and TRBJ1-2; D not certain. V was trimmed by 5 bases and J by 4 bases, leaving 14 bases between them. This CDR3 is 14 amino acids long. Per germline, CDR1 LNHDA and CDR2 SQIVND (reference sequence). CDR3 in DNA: TGTGCCAGTAGTTCGGCGCCGTCTGCCTATGGCTACACCTTC. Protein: CASSSAPSAYGYTF.

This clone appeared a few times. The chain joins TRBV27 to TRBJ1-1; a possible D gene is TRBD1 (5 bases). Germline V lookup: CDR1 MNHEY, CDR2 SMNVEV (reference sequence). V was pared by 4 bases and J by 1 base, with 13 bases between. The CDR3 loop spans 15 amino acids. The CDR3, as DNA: TGTGCCAGCAGTTCCCCCGGGGGGTCGAACACTGAAGCTTTCTTT. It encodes CASSSPGGSNTEAFF.